This is a list of T cell receptor beta chains from one sample in a study of Graves' ophthalmopathy and Graves' hyperthyroidism. TCRdb redid the calling of the multiplex PCR reads with MiXCR, one entry per CDR3 protein. This sample has 350,000 to 400,000 distinct CDR3 sequences; 15% to 19% occur once, and the top ten carry approximately 7%. The sample consisted of peripheral blood. These receptors were obtained from a woman under 30 with stable Graves' hyperthyroidism. CDR3s include the opening cysteine and the closing phenylalanine or tryptophan. The order of the fields is clone size, V gene, D gene, J gene, CDR3 DNA, CDR3 protein. D genes are given only for firm matches. Some rows mark clone size as missing; the rest say once, few, many or name a class of expanded clone.

abundance: few
v_gene: TRBV4-1
d_gene: TRBD1
j_gene: TRBJ1-1
CDR3nt: TGCGCCAGCAGCCAAGAATTGGGACAGGGTATTGAAGCTTTCTTT
CDR3aa: CASSQELGQGIEAFF

abundance: many
v_gene: TRBV9
d_gene: .
j_gene: TRBJ1-1
CDR3nt: TGTGCCAGCCGTGCGGGGTCTAACACTGAAGCTTTCTTT
CDR3aa: CASRAGSNTEAFF

abundance: many
v_gene: TRBV27
d_gene: .
j_gene: TRBJ1-5
CDR3nt: TGTGCCAGCAGTGCGGGCAGCAATCAGCCCCAGCATTTT
CDR3aa: CASSAGSNQPQHF

abundance: many
v_gene: TRBV12-3/TRBV12-4
d_gene: .
j_gene: TRBJ2-4
CDR3nt: TGTGCCAGCACCCATTCTAGCCCCGGGGCAGGATTAGCCAAAAACATTCAGTACTTC
CDR3aa: CASTHSSPGAGLAKNIQYF

abundance: many
v_gene: TRBV12-3/TRBV12-4
d_gene: .
j_gene: TRBJ1-5
CDR3nt: TGTGCCAGCACCCTCTCAGGCGGGGGGGCCCAGCATTTT
CDR3aa: CASTLSGGGAQHF

abundance: many
v_gene: TRBV19
d_gene: TRBD1
j_gene: TRBJ1-2
CDR3nt: TGTGCCAGTAGTATTACAGGGGAGGACTATGGCTACACCTTC
CDR3aa: CASSITGEDYGYTF

abundance: many
v_gene: TRBV4-1
d_gene: .
j_gene: TRBJ1-1
CDR3nt: TGCGCCAGCAGCCAAGACAGGCGGACTAACGCTGAAGCTTTCTTT
CDR3aa: CASSQDRRTNAEAFF

abundance: many
v_gene: TRBV20-1
d_gene: .
j_gene: TRBJ1-5
CDR3nt: TGCAGTGCTAGGCAGGATGGGTTAGGTAGCAATCAGCCCCAGCATTTT
CDR3aa: CSARQDGLGSNQPQHF

abundance: .
v_gene: TRBV9
d_gene: TRBD1
j_gene: TRBJ1-1
CDR3nt: TGTGCCAGCAGCGTCTCGACAGGGGGCTGGGGCGACACTGAAGCTTTCTTT
CDR3aa: CASSVSTGGWGDTEAFF

abundance: many
v_gene: TRBV7-3
d_gene: .
j_gene: TRBJ1-6
CDR3nt: TGTGCCAGCAGCTTTTCGACAGCTACACCCCTCCACTTT
CDR3aa: CASSFSTATPLHF

abundance: .
v_gene: TRBV13
d_gene: .
j_gene: TRBJ1-1
CDR3nt: TGTGCCAGCAGCTTCCGGGGTATAGCTTTCTTT
CDR3aa: CASSFRGIAFF

abundance: many
v_gene: TRBV27
d_gene: TRBD1
j_gene: TRBJ1-2
CDR3nt: TGTGCCAGCAGACAGGGGGCCCTCTATGGCTACACCTTC
CDR3aa: CASRQGALYGYTF

abundance: many
v_gene: TRBV12-3/TRBV12-4
d_gene: .
j_gene: TRBJ1-2
CDR3nt: TGTGCCAGCACTTTGTCCGGGGGATCAACATATGGCTACACCTTC
CDR3aa: CASTLSGGSTYGYTF

abundance: .
v_gene: TRBV5-5
d_gene: .
j_gene: TRBJ2-5
CDR3nt: TGTGCCAGCAGCCCCCAGTGGGGGGAAGAGACCCAGTACTTC
CDR3aa: CASSPQWGEETQYF

abundance: many
v_gene: TRBV10-3
d_gene: .
j_gene: TRBJ1-1
CDR3nt: TGTGCCATCAATGCGGGGGCCCTGGGGAACACTGAAGCTTTCTTT
CDR3aa: CAINAGALGNTEAFF

abundance: .
v_gene: TRBV20-1
d_gene: .
j_gene: TRBJ1-1
CDR3nt: TGCAGTGCTAGTGGGCTGGGCTCATCTTACACTGAAGCTTTCTTT
CDR3aa: CSASGLGSSYTEAFF

abundance: .
v_gene: TRBV7-2
d_gene: .
j_gene: TRBJ2-5
CDR3nt: TGTGCCAGCAGCTTAGGGGGCACATTAGAGACCAAGTACTTC
CDR3aa: CASSLGGTLETKYF

abundance: .
v_gene: TRBV7-9
d_gene: TRBD1
j_gene: TRBJ1-2
CDR3nt: TGTGCCAGCAGCTACGGGACAGGTCAAGGCTACACCTTC
CDR3aa: CASSYGTGQGYTF

abundance: many
v_gene: TRBV7-9
d_gene: .
j_gene: TRBJ2-7
CDR3nt: TGTGCCAGCAGCCCGACAGTGTTCGGGGGCAAGTACGAGCAGTACTTC
CDR3aa: CASSPTVFGGKYEQYF

abundance: many
v_gene: TRBV7-9
d_gene: .
j_gene: TRBJ2-7
CDR3nt: TGTGCCAGCAGCTCCCGGTTCCTTGGGACCTACGAGCAGCACTTC
CDR3aa: CASSSRFLGTYEQHF

abundance: many
v_gene: TRBV5-1
d_gene: TRBD1
j_gene: TRBJ2-7
CDR3nt: TGCGCCAGCAGCTTCGGGGGACAGGGGATCTACGAGCAGTACTTC
CDR3aa: CASSFGGQGIYEQYF

abundance: many
v_gene: TRBV7-9
d_gene: .
j_gene: TRBJ1-6
CDR3nt: TGTGCCAGCAGCTTAGGAGGGCTTAACTATAATTCACCCCTCCACTTT
CDR3aa: CASSLGGLNYNSPLHF